This entry is about one TCR beta chain. The antigen this receptor binds is unknown. No quality values exist for individual bases; no much larger clone is one base distant. TCR beta libraries were generated from genomic DNA with the immunoSEQ kit, following the manufacturer's recommendations. To prepare libraries, a first multiplex PCR with proprietary primers was run, followed by a second PCR that added unique barcodes, and a bead cleanup was done after each round. Each sample batch included a kit-provided positive control reaction and a negative control reaction. The final libraries were assessed on an Agilent 4200 TapeStation D1000 ScreenTape, pooled by volume, and quantified by qPCR. An Illumina NextSeq500 fitted with a MidOutput 150-cycle cartridge performed the sequencing, running 156 Read1 cycles and 15 Index1 cycles with the kit's custom primers. The pooled library was loaded at approximately 0.97 pM with about 20% PhiX control spiked in. The source study handled its data this way. Vendor-processed data were analyzed in R, and a clonotype was defined as all T cells sharing the same CDR3 nucleotide sequence. In the clone abundance analyses, frequencies in each sample were normalized to that sample's 10,000 most abundant clones. Public T cell clones, averaging fewer than five per sample, were removed before analysis. A difference in abundance of at least 32-fold between compartments was used to define tumor-enriched and baseline blood-enriched clonotypes. A beta-binomial differential abundance model was applied to find clonotypes that expanded or contracted between blood time points. The Baroni-Urbani and Buser coefficient was used to measure tumor-blood repertoire similarity, and groups were compared with two-tailed Wilcoxon tests in R. Imported from immuneACCESS, the table was reduced by TCRdb to in-frame sequences with V and J called. These copies leave out some clones; in studies compared against another copy, an unresolved V gene accounts for under half, and the cause of the remainder is not known. From that table come the V and J calls and clone size; the DNA was used to work out D and trimming. Here the sample has about 130,000 clones; nearly 90% occur a single time. The top ten hold about 12% of the sample.

The data were taken from a study of radiation and T cells in renal cell carcinoma (dated by TCRdb to the early 2020s). General notes on the study: Samples were obtained from a clinical trial, in which 15 Gy stereotactic body radiation therapy was delivered to primary renal cell carcinomas and nephrectomy was performed 4 weeks later. In total, some 50 samples, comprising 25 or so tumors and approximately 27 peripheral blood samples, were subjected to TCR beta sequencing. In the approximately 53 samples combined, 4 million to 5 million unique CDR3 nucleotide sequences were found, encoding roughly 2,500,000 unique CDR3 amino acid sequences. Paper-wide results and their limitations: Because pretreatment tumor biopsies were not available, the baseline intratumoral presence of clonotypes could not be determined. Changes in the blood repertoire were not tracked past 4 weeks after treatment. The single-armed trial design could not address effects of radiation dose or scheduling on the TCR repertoire. In blood, the top tumor clonotypes increased from baseline to 2 weeks after radiation and then shrank by 4 weeks, which suggests a temporary expansion of tumor-resident clones.

The CDR3 holds 14 amino acids from the cysteine to the phenylalanine. Only the CDR3 region is kept as DNA, spanning 42 bases read in frame from base 1. The trim is 3 bases for V and 3 bases for J, with a gap of 10 bases between the germline ends. Reading the germline V gene (reference sequence) gives CDR1 LNHDA and CDR2 SQIVND. The time point tag for this specimen amounts to: baseline pretreatment blood. In the paper's terms, the treatment or condition label means: 15 Gy SBRT to primary tumor, nephrectomy 4 weeks later. To follow tumor-enriched clonotypes, peripheral blood was collected serially from radiation-treated patients at baseline and again at 2 weeks and 4 weeks after SBRT. All patients had renal cell carcinoma with clear cell pathology. Genomic DNA for TCR sequencing was prepared using the QIAamp DNA Blood Mini Kit (Qiagen). The analyses included only samples that passed all quality control checks.

The sequence was collected from a woman between 50 and 59 years old with renal cell carcinoma. This sequence uses TRBV19 and TRBJ2-3; the D gene is perhaps TRBD1, on 5 matching bases. The sequenced sample was blood, obtained from a patient whose treatment included radiotherapy and nephrectomy. The DNA sequence is as follows: TGTGCCAGTAGTATCGGCAGGGAAACAGATACGCAGTATTTT. Translated, this gives CASSIGRETDTQYF.